This passage covers 7 T cell receptor beta chains from one sample sequenced in a study of blood T cell repertoires in COVID-19. Here immunoSEQ multiplex PCR was the method, and the copy in TCRdb shows in-frame clones only, minus some. The data contain fewer than 300,000 clones, about nine tenths of them singletons. Material for sequencing was PBMCs or T cells enriched from blood (not recorded which). Receptors were obtained from a young woman who had recovered from COVID-19.

The genes are TRBV30 and TRBJ1-5; the D gene is possibly TRBD1 (6 bases). Trimming cost V 1 base and J 5 bases, with 18 bases left between them. Germline CDR1 GTSNPN, CDR2 SVGIG (reference sequence). This CDR3 is built from 16 residues. The CDR3 is CAWSGQGYREDQPQHF. CDR3 coding DNA: TGTGCCTGGAGTGGCCAGGGATACAGGGAAGATCAGCCCCAGCATTTT.

The chain combines TRBV6-2 or TRBV6-3 with TRBJ2-7, with 11 bases identical to TRBD2. Germline V gene data show CDR1 as MNHEY and CDR2 as SVGEGT. This CDR3 has 15 residues. J was trimmed by 2 bases and V by 6 bases; bases with no gene match: 6. The CDR3 protein is CASSLSGRGPYEQYF. The CDR3 bases are TGTGCCAGCAGCCTTAGCGGGAGGGGACCCTACGAGCAGTACTTC.

The V gene is TRBV20-1, the J gene TRBJ2-1; the D gene is possibly TRBD2 (5 bases). This CDR3 has 11 amino acids. The germline V gene has CDR1 DFQATT and CDR2 SNEGSKA (reference sequence). With 6 bases removed from V and 4 bases from J, the gap between germline ends came to 7 bases. CDR3 in DNA: TGCAGTGCAAAGCGGTACAATGAGCAGTTCTTC. Translated, it gives CSAKRYNEQFF.

The chain is built from TRBV2 and TRBJ2-3, with D uncertain. Germline values: CDR1 SNHLY, CDR2 FYNNEI. The V and J ends lost 4 bases and 0 bases respectively, with 8 bases between them. The CDR3 totals 14 residues. The chain's CDR3 is CASSVIFSTDTQYF. The CDR3 DNA reads as TGTGCCAGCAGTGTTATATTCAGCACAGATACGCAGTATTTT.

V and J are TRBV10-3 and TRBJ1-5; 12 bases agree with TRBD1. The trim removed 2 bases at V and 0 bases at J, leaving 5 bases unmatched. Germline assignment: CDR1 ENHRY and CDR2 SYGVKD. The CDR3 has 18 residues. The CDR3 nucleotides read TGTGCCATCAGTGAGGGGGGACAGGGGGCCTCTAGCAATCAGCCCCAGCATTTT. The encoded protein is CAISEGGQGASSNQPQHF.

V gene TRBV2 combines with J gene TRBJ2-1; the match to TRBD2 covers 10 bases. V dropped 6 bases and J dropped 7; count of bases not matched to a gene: 9. The CDR3 loop spans 15 amino acids. The germline gives CDR1 SNHLY, CDR2 FYNNEI. Here the CDR3 DNA reads TGTGCCAGCAGGCAATATAGCGGGAGGACAAATGAGCAGTTCTTC. Protein: CASRQYSGRTNEQFF.

The chain carries TRBV3-1 (or the pseudogene TRBV3-2) and TRBJ2-7; 9 nucleotides agree with TRBD2. CDR3 length equals 15 residues. V dropped 1 base and J dropped 3; count of bases not matched to a gene: 4. Per germline, CDR1 LGHDT and CDR2 YNNKEL (reference sequence). The CDR3 sequence is CASSQALAGVYEQYF. The DNA of the CDR3 is TGTGCCAGCAGCCAAGCGTTAGCGGGAGTCTACGAGCAGTACTTC.